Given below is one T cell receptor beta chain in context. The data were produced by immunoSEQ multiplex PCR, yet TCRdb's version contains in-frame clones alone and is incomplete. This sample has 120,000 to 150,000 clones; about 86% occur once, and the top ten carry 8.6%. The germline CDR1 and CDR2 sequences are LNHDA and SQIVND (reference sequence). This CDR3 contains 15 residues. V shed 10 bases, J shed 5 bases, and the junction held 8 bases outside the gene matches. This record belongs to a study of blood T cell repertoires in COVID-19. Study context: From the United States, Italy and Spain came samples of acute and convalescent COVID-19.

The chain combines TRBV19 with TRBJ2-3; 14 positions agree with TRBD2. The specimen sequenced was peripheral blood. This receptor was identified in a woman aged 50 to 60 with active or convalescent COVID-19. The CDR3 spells CATAPGLAGEDTQYF. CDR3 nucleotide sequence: TGTGCCACAGCCCCGGGACTAGCGGGAGAAGATACGCAGTATTTT.